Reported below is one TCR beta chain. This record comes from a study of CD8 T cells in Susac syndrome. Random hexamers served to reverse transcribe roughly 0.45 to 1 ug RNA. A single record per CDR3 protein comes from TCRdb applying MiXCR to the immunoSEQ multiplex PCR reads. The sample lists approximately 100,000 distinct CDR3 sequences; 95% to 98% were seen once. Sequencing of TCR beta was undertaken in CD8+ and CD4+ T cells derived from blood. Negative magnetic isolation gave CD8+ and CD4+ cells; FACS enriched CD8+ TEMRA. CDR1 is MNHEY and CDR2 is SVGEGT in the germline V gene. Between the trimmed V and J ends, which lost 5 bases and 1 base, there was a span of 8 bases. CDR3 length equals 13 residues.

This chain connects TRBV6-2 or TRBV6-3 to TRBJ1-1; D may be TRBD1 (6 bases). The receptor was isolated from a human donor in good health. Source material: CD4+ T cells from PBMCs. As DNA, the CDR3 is TGTGCCAGCAGTCCCAGGGGGAACACTGAAGCTTTCTTT. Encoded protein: CASSPRGNTEAFF.